The 30 T cell receptor beta chains in this list originate from one sample, sequenced in a study of T cell clonality in common variable immunodeficiency. Clones were sequenced by immunoSEQ multiplex PCR, and TCRdb holds only the in-frame ones, with some missing. The sample presents tens of thousands of clones, none singletons. The specimen sequenced was peripheral blood mononuclear cells. Every receptor here comes from a person aged 18-69 years in good health.

This clone has a count of ten or more. CDR3 residues: CASSTGQNSNQPQHF. CDR3 DNA (partial): TGTGCCAGTAGTACAGGTCAAAATAGCAATCAGCCC. This chain joins TRBV19 and TRBJ1-5; D gene ambiguous. The read falls 3 residues short of the CDR3 end, and the missing part is taken from the germline J gene. Germline loops: CDR1 LNHDA, CDR2 SQIVND (reference sequence). The CDR3 sequence is 15 residues long. V was shortened by 4 bases and J by 0 bases, with 10 bases between the two germline ends. Looking up the rest from reference TRBV19 and TRBJ1-5 gives the full variable domain: DGGITQSPKYLFRKEGQNVTLSCEQNLNHDAMYWYRQDPGQGLRLIYYSQIVNDFQKGDIAEGYSVSREKKESFPLTVTSAQKNPTAFYLCASSTGQNSNQPQHFGDGTRLSIL.

This clone was detected ten times or more. Coverage ceases 3 residues before the CDR3 finishes, and the germline J gene fills in the end. This chain links TRBV7-8 with TRBJ1-5, with D perhaps matching TRBD1 (6 bases). The germline V gene encodes CDR1 SGHVS and CDR2 FQNEAQ. Between the trimmed V and J ends, which lost 4 bases and 0 bases, there was a span of 10 bases. The CDR3 contains 15 residues. The CDR3 here is CASSSGQYSNQPQHF. The sequenced part of the CDR3 DNA is TGTGCCAGCAGCTCCGGACAGTATAGCAATCAGCCC.

This clone has ten or more counts. The read falls 3 residues short of the CDR3 end, and the missing part is taken from the germline J gene. The rearrangement uses TRBV27 and TRBJ1-2; D might be TRBD1 (6 bases). The CDR3 runs to 13 residues. V was clipped by 5 bases and J by 6 bases, with 13 bases between them. Germline CDR1 is MNHEY and CDR2 is SMNVEV (reference sequence). The CDR3 loop reads CASSLQGGDGYTF. CDR3 DNA, as far as it was read: TGTGCCAGCAGTCTACAAGGGGGGGATGGC.

In its sample, this clone was seen many times. The CDR3 end falls 3 residues outside the read, so it is completed with the germline J gene. The chain uses TRBV19 and TRBJ1-2; weak D call: TRBD1 (5 bases). V lost 5 bases to trimming and J lost 6 bases, with 10 bases between them. CDR3 length equals 12 residues. Germline V gene lookup returns CDR1 LNHDA and CDR2 SQIVND (reference sequence). The CDR3 spells CASSPGPHGYTF. The CDR3 bases that were read are TGTGCCAGTAGTCCAGGGCCGCATGGC. The entire variable domain, with the rest obtained from reference TRBV19 and TRBJ1-2, is as follows: DGGITQSPKYLFRKEGQNVTLSCEQNLNHDAMYWYRQDPGQGLRLIYYSQIVNDFQKGDIAEGYSVSREKKESFPLTVTSAQKNPTAFYLCASSPGPHGYTFGSGTRLTVV.

There are many counts of this clone. The read halts 3 residues ahead of the CDR3 end, with the missing end drawn from the germline J gene. The gene calls are TRBV30 and TRBJ1-2, with unresolved D. Deletions cut 1 base from V and 0 bases from J, with 6 bases between. The CDR3 runs 13 residues. Per the germline V gene, CDR1 is GTSNPN and CDR2 is SVGIG (reference sequence). CDR3: CAWSGQTNYGYTF. CDR3 DNA, as far as it was read: TGTGCCTGGAGTGGACAAACTAACTATGGC.

In this sample, this clone turned up many times. CDR3 bases read: TGTGCCAGCAGCCCTGAGCTCCCAGGGCCAGATACG. Encoded protein: CASSPELPGPDT. The full CDR3 sequence reads CASSPELPGPDTQYF. The genes are TRBV5-4 and TRBJ2-3; D perhaps matches TRBD1 (5 bases). The observed sequence ends 3 residues before the CDR3 terminus, with the missing tail filled in from the germline J gene. The germline CDR1 and CDR2 sequences are SGHNT and YYREEE (reference sequence). The CDR3 is 15 residues long. Trimming stripped 4 bases from V and 4 bases from J, with 16 bases between.

This clone was seen at least ten times. The observed sequence ends 3 residues before the CDR3 terminus, with the missing tail filled in from the germline J gene. The rearrangement joins TRBV20-1 to TRBJ2-3, with TRBD2 matching 10 bases. The J segment lost 6 bases and the V segment lost 5 bases, leaving 8 bases of the junction unmatched. This CDR3 has 14 residues. Germline V gene sequence: CDR1 DFQATT, CDR2 SNEGSKA (reference sequence). This CDR3 is CSAPSGSFSDTQYF. The covered CDR3 bases are TGCAGTGCTCCTAGCGGGAGTTTTTCGGATACG.

Ten or more counts support this clone. The DNA ends 3 residues before the CDR3 does, and the rest of the CDR3 is filled in from the germline J gene. J is TRBJ2-7 and V is TRBV6-1, with a weak D call TRBD1 (6 bases). CDR3 length equals 13 residues. Germline V gene data show CDR1 as MNHNS and CDR2 as SASEGT. The V end lost 3 bases, the J end lost 4 bases, and 10 bases lay between the germline ends. The part of the CDR3 DNA that was read is TGTGCCAGCAGTGATAACAGGGAGTACGAG. Its protein is CASSDNREYE. The full CDR3 is CASSDNREYEQYF.

This clone was recorded many times. The CDR3 goes on 3 residues after the read ends, and that part is filled in from the germline J gene. This chain joins TRBV10-1 and TRBJ1-4; D uncertain. V lost 4 bases, J lost 8 bases, and 11 bases lay in between. Germline CDR1 is WNHNN and CDR2 is SYGVQD (reference sequence). This CDR3 is built from 13 residues. The sequenced part of the CDR3 DNA is TGCGCCAGCAGTGCGTCTAATGGCGAAAAA. Translation: CASSASNGEK. The entire CDR3 protein reads CASSASNGEKLFF.

This clone was seen more than once but under ten times. Coverage ceases 3 residues before the CDR3 finishes, and the germline J gene fills in the end. This sequence joins TRBV7-9 and TRBJ2-7, with D possibly called TRBD1 or TRBD2 (5 bases each). Germline values: CDR1 SEHNR, CDR2 FQNEAQ (reference sequence). The CDR3 has 15 residues. V dropped 3 bases and J dropped 0 bases, with 12 bases sitting between them. This chain's CDR3 is CASSFEGMSSYEQYF. The sequenced CDR3 bases are TGTGCCAGCAGCTTCGAGGGGATGAGCTCCTACGAG.

This clone was seen ten or more times. The CDR3 end is not reached by the read, which stops 3 residues before it; the germline J gene fills it in. The rearrangement links TRBV12-3 or TRBV12-4 to TRBJ1-2, with D unclear. The CDR3 runs to 16 residues. Trimming stripped 2 bases from V and 0 bases from J, with 13 bases between. This CDR3 is CASSLRRQMANYGYTF. Incomplete CDR3 DNA: TGTGCCAGCAGTTTAAGGCGACAAATGGCTAACTATGGC.

This clone was counted at least ten times. The read terminates 3 residues before the CDR3 end, so the remaining end is supplied by the germline J gene. The V call is TRBV18, the J call TRBJ1-1; no reliable D call. The V gene's germline CDR1 is KGHSH and CDR2 LQKENI. There are 13 residues in the CDR3. Between the trimmed V and J ends, which lost 2 bases and 4 bases, there was a span of 8 bases. The chain's CDR3 is CASSPGSGTEAFF. The CDR3 bases that were read are TGTGCCAGCTCACCAGGTTCGGGCACTGAA.

This clone has at least ten counts. Read coverage stops 3 residues before the CDR3 terminus; the germline J gene supplies the remainder. This sequence joins TRBV10-1 and TRBJ2-3; D remains ambiguous. The length of the CDR3 is 12 residues. Trimming pared 5 bases from V and 0 bases from J, leaving 3 bases between. Germline V gene lookup returns CDR1 WNHNN and CDR2 SYGVQD (reference sequence). CDR3 loop: CASSSSTDTQYF. The sequenced CDR3 bases are TGCGCCAGCAGTTCGAGCACAGATACG.

There are many counts of this clone. The read finishes 3 residues shy of the CDR3 end, and the germline J gene is used to complete it. This chain uses TRBV20-1 with TRBJ2-1; no reliable D call. This CDR3 is built from 13 residues. Germline V gives CDR1 DFQATT, CDR2 SNEGSKA (reference sequence). Trimming shortened V by 1 base and J by 6 bases, and 10 bases separated the two germline ends. CDR3 DNA (partial): TGCAGTGCTAGAGCTCCAGGTATCAATGAG. Translated: CSARAPGINE. The CDR3, in full, reads CSARAPGINEQFF.

At least ten counts were recorded for this clone. Coverage ceases 3 residues before the CDR3 finishes, and the germline J gene fills in the end. The rearrangement links TRBV18 to TRBJ1-1, with TRBD1 as a possible D gene (5 bases). Trimming took 3 bases from V and 1 from J, leaving 9 bases between them. Germline lookup yields CDR1 KGHSH and CDR2 LQKENI. There are 14 residues in the CDR3. CDR3 in amino acids: CASSPQTENTEAFF. The CDR3 DNA, read in part, is TGTGCCAGCTCACCTCAGACAGAGAACACTGAA. The full variable domain, completed using reference TRBV18 and TRBJ1-1, is NAGVMQNPRHLVRRRGQEARLRCSPMKGHSHVYWYRQLPEEGLKFMVYLQKENIIDESGMPKERFSAEFPKEGPSILRIQQVVRGDSAAYFCASSPQTENTEAFFGQGTRLTVV.

A few counts support this clone. CDR3 amino acids: CASSFYRNSPLHF. Incomplete CDR3 DNA: TGTGCCAGCAGCTTCTACAGGAATTCACCC. This chain links TRBV5-4 with TRBJ1-6; a weak D match, TRBD1 (5 bases). Coverage ceases 3 residues before the CDR3 finishes, and the germline J gene fills in the end. The germline CDR1 and CDR2 sequences are SGHNT and YYREEE (reference sequence). Trimming left V 2 bases short and J 7 bases short, with 7 bases between. The CDR3 totals 13 residues.

Ten or more counts support this clone. The CDR3 goes on 3 residues after the read ends, and that part is filled in from the germline J gene. The rearrangement joins TRBV7-6 to TRBJ1-5; a possible D gene is TRBD1 (5 bases). Germline CDR1 and CDR2: SGHVS and FNYEAQ. The CDR3 runs 15 residues. Trimming stripped 2 bases from V and 5 bases from J, with 13 bases between. The CDR3 sequence: CASSLRTRPHQPQHF. The part of the CDR3 DNA that was read is TGTGCCAGCAGCTTAAGGACAAGGCCCCATCAGCCC.

This clone showed up many times. The read stops 3 residues short of the end of the CDR3; the missing end is completed from the germline J gene. V gene TRBV2 combines with J gene TRBJ1-2; D may be TRBD1 (5 bases). Germline V gives CDR1 SNHLY, CDR2 FYNNEI. The CDR3 is made up of 13 amino acids. V shed 4 bases and J shed 3 bases, with 9 bases lying between them. The part of the CDR3 DNA that was read is TGTGCCAGCAGTGCCTCAGGGTACTATGGC. Protein: CASSASGYYG. The full CDR3 is CASSASGYYGYTF.

This clone was seen more than once but under ten times. The read is 3 residues too short to cover the CDR3 end, so that end is filled in from the germline J gene. The J gene is TRBJ2-5, the V gene TRBV5-1; TRBD2 agrees at 8 bases. The V and J ends lost 0 bases and 4 bases, in that order; junction bases with no gene match: 11. This CDR3 spans 17 amino acids. CDR1 is SGHRS and CDR2 is YFSETQ in the germline V gene. Here the CDR3 reads CASSLDGSGGLRETQYF. CDR3 bases read: TGCGCCAGCAGCTTGGATGGCAGCGGGGGCCTCAGAGAGACC.

This clone showed up many times. With the read ending 3 residues before the CDR3 end, the germline J gene is used to fill in that end. The rearrangement uses TRBV10-1 and TRBJ1-1; 9 positions match TRBD1. Germline lookup yields CDR1 WNHNN and CDR2 SYGVQD (reference sequence). J was trimmed by 4 bases and V by 5 bases; bases with no gene match: 5. The CDR3 has 14 residues. This CDR3 reads CASSPGTGLTEAFF. CDR3 DNA, as far as it was read: TGCGCCAGCAGTCCCGGGACAGGGCTCACTGAA.

In its sample, this clone was seen many times. Coverage ceases 3 residues before the CDR3 finishes, and the germline J gene fills in the end. The V call is TRBV19, the J call TRBJ1-6, with a possible D match to TRBD1 (5 bases). CDR3 length: 13 residues. Between the trimmed V and J ends, which lost 5 bases and 6 bases, there was a span of 8 bases. Germline V gene data show CDR1 as LNHDA and CDR2 as SQIVND (reference sequence). The DNA read from the CDR3 is TGTGCCAGTAGTGGGGGGGTTAATTCACCC. Translated: CASSGGVNSP. The entire CDR3 protein reads CASSGGVNSPLHF.

This clone was recorded many times. Read data end 3 residues before the CDR3 end; the end is taken from the germline J gene. The rearrangement joins TRBV10-1 to TRBJ2-7, with 10 positions matching TRBD2. With 2 bases clipped from V and 5 bases from J, the junction kept 3 bases outside the gene matches. This CDR3 has 14 residues. Per germline, CDR1 WNHNN and CDR2 SYGVQD (reference sequence). The DNA read from the CDR3 is TGCGCCAGCAGTGAGACTAGCGGGGAAAACGAG. Translated, it gives CASSETSGENE. The CDR3 as a whole reads CASSETSGENEQYF.

At least ten counts were recorded for this clone. The CDR3 end is not reached by the read, which stops 3 residues before it; the germline J gene fills it in. The rearrangement joins TRBV5-1 to TRBJ2-6, with D perhaps assigned TRBD1 or TRBD2 (6 bases each). The V end lost 1 base, the J end lost 6 bases, and 17 bases lay between the germline ends. The CDR3 has 17 amino acids. CDR1 and CDR2 (germline): SGHRS, YFSETQ. CDR3 sequence: CASSLRGGTTKANVLTF. The CDR3 bases that were read are TGCGCCAGCAGCTTGCGGGGCGGGACAACAAAGGCCAACGTC. The full variable domain, completed using reference TRBV5-1 and TRBJ2-6, is KAGVTQTPRYLIKTRGQQVTLSCSPISGHRSVSWYQQTPGQGLQFLFEYFSETQRNKGNFPGRFSGRQFSNSRSEMNVSTLELGDSALYLCASSLRGGTTKANVLTFGAGSRLTVL.

This clone has a count of ten or more. The read terminates 3 residues before the CDR3 end, so the remaining end is supplied by the germline J gene. The genes are TRBV12-3 or TRBV12-4 and TRBJ2-1; no clear D. V was pared by 1 base and J by 4 bases, with 5 bases between. This CDR3 has 13 residues. CDR3 region: CASSLGLYNEQFF. The DNA read from the CDR3 is TGTGCCAGCAGTTTAGGGCTTTACAATGAG.

This clone was recorded a few times. The CDR3 end is not reached by the read, which stops 3 residues before it; the germline J gene fills it in. The chain is built from TRBV18 and TRBJ2-7; 7 bases line up with TRBD2. J gave up 1 base and V 1 base, and 4 bases lay outside the gene matches. The CDR3 consists of 15 residues. In germline, CDR1 is KGHSH, CDR2 LQKENI. The CDR3 sequence: CASSPLRLASYEQYF. The CDR3 bases that were read are TGTGCCAGCTCACCACTGCGACTAGCATCCTACGAG.

This clone was counted between two and nine times. Sequencing ends 3 residues short of the CDR3 end; the germline J gene provides the rest. The chain combines TRBV11-3 with TRBJ2-1; tentative D call: TRBD2 (6 bases). CDR3 length: 13 residues. Germline CDR1 SGHNT, CDR2 YENEEA. V was shortened by 8 bases and J by 5 bases, with 13 bases between the two germline ends. The DNA read from the CDR3 is TGTGCCAGCTCGGGACTTACGAACAATGAG. It translates to CASSGLTNNE. The CDR3 in full is CASSGLTNNEQFF.

This clone was counted many times. The CDR3 end falls 3 residues outside the read, so it is completed with the germline J gene. V usage is TRBV10-3 and J usage is TRBJ2-7; the D gene is possibly TRBD1 (6 bases). The CDR3 length is 13 residues. Deletions cut 10 bases from V and 0 bases from J, with 13 bases between. The germline gives CDR1 ENHRY, CDR2 SYGVKD. The CDR3 is CATRPDSSYEQYF. The sequenced CDR3 bases are TGTGCCACCCGACCGGACAGCTCCTACGAG.

This clone occurred many times. Given a much more abundant clone one base away, this may be a read error. The read gets to within 3 residues of the CDR3 end, and the germline J gene fills in the rest. The J gene is TRBJ2-3, the V gene TRBV20-1; no firm D call. Germline lookup yields CDR1 DFQATT and CDR2 SNEGSKA (reference sequence). This CDR3 spans 12 amino acids. The CDR3 DNA, read in part, is TGCAGTGCCAGGCCACTCACAGATGCG. Protein product: CSARPLTDA. The entire CDR3 reads CSARPLTDAQYF.

This clone has ten or more counts. The read ends 3 residues before the CDR3 terminus; that terminus is restored from the germline J gene. The chain has TRBV4-1 and TRBJ1-5; D is perhaps TRBD1 (6 bases). The CDR3 totals 15 residues. Germline CDR1 is MGHRA and CDR2 is YSYEKL. Trimming shortened V by 5 bases and J by 1 base, and 12 bases separated the two germline ends. This CDR3 reads CASSGGAPSNQPQHF. Incomplete CDR3 DNA: TGCGCCAGCAGCGGGGGGGCGCCGAGCAATCAGCCC.

The sample holds many counts of this clone. The read terminates 3 residues ahead of where the CDR3 ends, so the germline J gene completes it. The J gene is TRBJ1-2, the V gene TRBV28, with D maybe TRBD1 (6 bases). The germline gives CDR1 MDHEN, CDR2 SYDVKM. With 6 bases removed from V and 4 bases from J, the gap between germline ends came to 12 bases. The CDR3 contains 13 residues. Incomplete CDR3 DNA: TGTGCCAGCAGACACGGGACAAGCTATGGC. Amino acid sequence: CASRHGTSYG. The entire CDR3 reads CASRHGTSYGYTF.